The 27 T cell receptor beta chains in this list originate from one sample, sequenced in a study of blood T cells in healthy people across ages. Then a second PCR, running roughly 6 to 12 cycles, was carried out with a sample-barcoded 5' primer and a J-beta primer mix. MiXCR, applied by TCRdb to the 5' RACE reads, yields one record per CDR3 protein. Altogether 980,000 or so distinct CDR3 sequences are present, around 48% being singletons, with the ten largest covering roughly an eighth. Material for sequencing was blood. The receptors come from a man aged 30 to 39 in good health.

This clonotype was detected a few times. V usage is TRBV6-5 and J usage is TRBJ2-1; unclear D gene. CDR1 and CDR2 from the germline V gene are MNHEY and SVGAGI. V was trimmed by 5 bases and J by 12 bases, leaving 20 bases between them. The CDR3 has 14 amino acids. The CDR3 protein is CASSTRHTRRRQFF. CDR3 sequence (DNA): TGTGCCAGCAGTACGCGACACACACGGCGGCGGCAGTTCTTC.

V and J are TRBV3-1 and TRBJ1-2; D not resolved. This CDR3 comprises 17 residues. Trimming stripped 0 bases from V and 1 base from J, with 15 bases between. Germline V lookup: CDR1 LGHDT, CDR2 YNNKEL (reference sequence). This CDR3 reads CASSQERLRPVNYGYTF. The CDR3 coding sequence is TGTGCCAGCAGCCAAGAACGATTACGGCCCGTTAACTATGGCTACACCTTC.

The CDR3 sequence is CASSFDGAKDTQYF. DNA for the CDR3: TGTGCCAGCAGCTTTGACGGGGCTAAAGATACGCAGTATTTT. The genes are TRBV5-4 and TRBJ2-3, with D perhaps assigned TRBD1 or TRBD2 (5 bases each). V was trimmed by 2 bases and J by 5 bases, leaving 12 bases between them. Germline CDR1 SGHNT, CDR2 YYREEE (reference sequence). The CDR3 runs 14 residues.

This clonotype has just a few counts. The chain recombines TRBV28 with TRBJ1-2; D is unclear. Trimming took 2 bases from V and 0 from J, leaving 10 bases between them. The CDR3 is made up of 15 amino acids. The germline gives CDR1 MDHEN, CDR2 SYDVKM. CDR3 region: CASSLPLTPNYGYTF. The DNA of the CDR3 is TGTGCCAGCAGTTTACCCCTGACCCCTAACTATGGCTACACCTTC.

The chain employs TRBV4-2 and TRBJ2-3, with 10 nucleotides matching TRBD2. This CDR3 has 16 residues. Looked up from germline, CDR1 is LGHNA and CDR2 is YNFKEQ. V lost 0 bases and J lost 6; bases outside the gene matches: 6. CDR3 in DNA: TGTGCCAGCAGCCAAGAGAGAGCGGGGGGGCTTGATACGCAGTATTTT. This sequence encodes CASSQERAGGLDTQYF.

The CDR3 sequence: CASSQETRGAQYF. The CDR3 DNA is TGCGCCAGCAGCCAAGAAACGCGGGGGGCCCAGTACTTC. The V gene is TRBV4-3, the J gene TRBJ2-5; 8 bases match TRBD2. The CDR3 is 13 amino acids. V lost 0 bases to trimming and J lost 9 bases; unmatched junction nucleotides: 3. In germline, CDR1 is LGHNA, CDR2 YSLEER.

This clonotype has only a few counts. One junction end does not reproduce the germline sequence, and a read error may be involved. This chain uses TRBV6-2 or TRBV6-3 with TRBJ2-7, with D hard to call. The CDR3 runs 11 residues. CDR1 is MNHEY, CDR2 SVGEGT, per germline. The CDR3 loop reads CASSSNYGQYF. For the CDR3, the DNA is TGTGCCAGCAGCTCGAACTACGGGCAGTACTTC.

The rearrangement links TRBV27 to TRBJ1-2; TRBD1 is a possible D gene (5 bases). The CDR3 is 15 amino acids. The V gene's germline CDR1 is MNHEY and CDR2 SMNVEV (reference sequence). Trimming left V 5 bases short and J 3 bases short, with 16 bases between. The CDR3 reads CASSPGPGLDYGYTF. The CDR3 bases are TGTGCCAGCAGTCCGGGGCCGGGGCTGGACTATGGCTACACCTTC.

This clonotype has a handful of counts. The chain combines TRBV4-3 with TRBJ2-5, with 9 bases identical to TRBD1. V shed 0 bases and J 2 bases; nucleotides not matched to a gene: 4. The CDR3 sequence is 16 residues long. Germline CDR1 LGHNA, CDR2 YSLEER. DNA for the CDR3: TGCGCCAGCAGCCAAGAACTGACAGGGGGGCAAGAGACCCAGTACTTC. Translation: CASSQELTGGQETQYF.

The gene calls are TRBV28 and TRBJ1-1; a weak D match, TRBD1 (6 bases). Trimming shortened V by 5 bases and J by 4 bases, and 14 bases separated the two germline ends. Germline V lookup: CDR1 MDHEN, CDR2 SYDVKM. This CDR3 spans 14 amino acids. The CDR3 DNA sequence: TGTGCCAGCAGTGGGGAGGGGGGGCTCACTGAAGCTTTCTTT. Protein product: CASSGEGGLTEAFF.

This clonotype has just a few counts. This sequence joins TRBV29-1 and TRBJ2-5, with 7 bases aligning to TRBD1. CDR1 and CDR2 (germline): SQVTM, ANQGSEA. The ends lost 4 bases at V and 1 base at J; junction bases unmatched: 6. The CDR3 has 14 residues. CDR3 sequence reads: CSVVMGTAQETQYF. The CDR3 DNA sequence: TGCAGCGTTGTGATGGGGACAGCCCAAGAGACCCAGTACTTC.

Details on this clonotype: An end of the junction does not agree with germline; a read error may underlie this. The chain recombines TRBV20-1 with TRBJ2-6, with TRBD1 as a possible D gene (5 bases). This CDR3 is 17 amino acids long. Germline CDR1 DFQATT, CDR2 SNEGSKA (reference sequence). The CDR3 DNA is TGCAGTGCTAGAGATAGCCAGGTTCCCACTGGGGCCAACGCCCTGACTTTC. Translating it yields CSARDSQVPTGANALTF.

The V gene is TRBV6-5, the J gene TRBJ2-7; 7 nucleotides match TRBD1. The junction had 12 bases not matched to a gene; V was cut back by 8 bases and J by 2 bases. CDR1 and CDR2 (germline): MNHEY, SVGAGI. This CDR3 region has 15 residues. The CDR3 sequence is CASSITGTVPYEQYF. In DNA, the CDR3 is TGTGCCAGCTCGATAACCGGGACAGTACCCTACGAGCAGTACTTC.

V usage is TRBV20-1 and J usage is TRBJ1-2; possible D gene TRBD1, 5 bases. The germline CDR1 and CDR2 sequences are DFQATT and SNEGSKA (reference sequence). The CDR3 contains 14 residues. Between the trimmed V and J ends, which lost 0 bases and 5 bases, there was a span of 13 bases. CDR3 protein: CSARDSSGGYGYTF. CDR3 nucleotide sequence: TGCAGTGCTAGAGATTCTTCGGGGGGTTATGGCTACACCTTC.

The chain employs TRBV6-6 and TRBJ1-2, with TRBD1 identical over 11 bases. In germline, CDR1 is MNHNY, CDR2 SVGAGI (reference sequence). The trim removed 5 bases at V and 5 bases at J, leaving 7 bases unmatched. CDR3 size: 15 residues. CDR3 sequence: CASSTGTGGMYGYTF. The CDR3 bases are TGTGCCAGCAGTACCGGGACAGGGGGGATGTATGGCTACACCTTC.

There are a few counts of this clonotype. The gene calls are TRBV27 and TRBJ2-7; the D is unclear. V was clipped by 0 bases and J by 1 base, with 7 bases between them. This CDR3 has 14 amino acids. From germline, CDR1 is MNHEY and CDR2 SMNVEV (reference sequence). CDR3 loop: CASSLSMSSYEQYF. The DNA for the CDR3 is TGTGCCAGCAGTTTATCGATGTCTTCCTACGAGCAGTACTTC.

The gene calls are TRBV12-3 or TRBV12-4 and TRBJ1-6; the match to TRBD1 covers 7 bases. This CDR3 is 17 amino acids long. Germline trimming cut 6 bases from V and 6 bases from J; bases unmatched to any gene: 14. The CDR3 spells CASRSRRQGPSNSPLHF. CDR3 sequence (DNA): TGTGCCAGCAGAAGTAGACGACAGGGACCCAGTAATTCACCCCTCCACTTT.

The rearrangement uses TRBV20-1 and TRBJ2-5; no clear D gene. This CDR3 region has 11 residues. The ends were cut back, 6 bases at V and 5 bases at J, with 10 bases in the middle. CDR1 DFQATT and CDR2 SNEGSKA come from the germline V gene (reference sequence). The CDR3 here is CSARVMETQYF. CDR3 nucleotide sequence: TGCAGTGCCCGCGTGATGGAGACCCAGTACTTC.

This chain links TRBV2 with TRBJ2-3; D is ambiguous. Trimming pared 11 bases from V and 4 bases from J, leaving 13 bases between. The germline V gene has CDR1 SNHLY and CDR2 FYNNEI. CDR3 length: 12 residues. The chain's CDR3 is CASRIGPDTQYF. DNA for the CDR3: TGTGCCTCCCGTATTGGGCCAGATACGCAGTATTTT.

The J gene is TRBJ2-5, the V gene TRBV10-3; D unresolved. The germline V gene has CDR1 ENHRY and CDR2 SYGVKD. V lost 5 bases and J 0 bases, leaving 7 bases between the germline ends. This CDR3 spans 13 amino acids. The CDR3 DNA is TGTGCCATCAGTCAGAGGAACCAAGAGACCCAGTACTTC. It is translated as CAISQRNQETQYF.

This clonotype appeared a few times. The chain is built from TRBV28 and TRBJ2-1; D gene unclear. V was clipped by 2 bases and J by 3 bases, with 11 bases between them. The V gene's germline CDR1 is MDHEN and CDR2 SYDVKM. This CDR3 contains 15 residues. Here the CDR3 reads CASSLPLADYNEQFF. Here the CDR3 DNA reads TGTGCCAGCAGTTTACCGTTGGCAGACTACAATGAGCAGTTCTTC.

The chain uses TRBV27 and TRBJ2-5, with 7 bases fitting TRBD2. Germline V gives CDR1 MNHEY, CDR2 SMNVEV (reference sequence). V lost 6 bases to trimming and J lost 1 base; unmatched junction nucleotides: 8. This CDR3 is 15 amino acids long. The CDR3 reads CASSRLALGQETQYF. CDR3 bases: TGTGCCAGCAGCCGACTAGCATTGGGCCAAGAGACCCAGTACTTC.

This chain uses TRBV14 with TRBJ2-7; the match to TRBD2 covers 8 bases. J lost 5 bases, V lost 4 bases, and 4 bases had no gene match. There are 13 residues in the CDR3. Germline CDR1 and CDR2: SGHDN and FVKESK. In DNA form, the CDR3 reads TGTGCCAGCAGCCGCGTTAGCGGGGACGAGCAGTACTTC. This encodes CASSRVSGDEQYF.

The chain has TRBV28 and TRBJ1-5; possible D gene TRBD1, 5 bases. CDR1 and CDR2 from the germline V gene are MDHEN and SYDVKM. V lost 8 bases and J lost 3, with 14 bases in between. The CDR3 is 14 residues long. The CDR3 loop reads CASSRGLLNQPQHF. CDR3 bases: TGTGCCAGCTCGAGGGGACTTCTCAATCAGCCCCAGCATTTT.

Ten or more counts support this clonotype. The V call is TRBV29-1, the J call TRBJ2-3; D unresolved. V lost 8 bases and J 5 bases, leaving 11 bases between the germline ends. Germline V gene lookup returns CDR1 SQVTM and CDR2 ANQGSEA. This CDR3 is 11 amino acids long. The CDR3 DNA follows: TGCAGCCCCAGGACCGGAGATACGCAGTATTTT. Its translation is CSPRTGDTQYF.

This chain links TRBV5-1 with TRBJ2-3; D uncertain. Germline CDR1 reads SGHRS; CDR2 reads YFSETQ. The CDR3 is 15 amino acids. V was shortened by 3 bases and J by 0 bases, with 11 bases between the two germline ends. The CDR3 DNA reads as TGCGCCAGCAGCTGGAACTCTACTAGCACAGATACGCAGTATTTT. Translated, it gives CASSWNSTSTDTQYF.

The rearrangement links TRBV4-1 to TRBJ1-2, with 8 bases matching TRBD1. Germline V lookup: CDR1 MGHRA, CDR2 YSYEKL. V lost 2 bases, J lost 4 bases, and 12 bases stayed unmatched. The CDR3 has 17 amino acids. CDR3 loop: CASSQNMVTGAGYGYTF. CDR3 coding DNA: TGCGCCAGCAGCCAAAATATGGTGACAGGGGCTGGCTATGGCTACACCTTC.